This entry lists 10 T cell receptor beta chains sequenced from one sample in a study of beta chain features in type 1 diabetes listed by TCRdb under 2018. The library was generated by the immunoSEQ multiplex PCR assay. The entire isolated RNA was reverse transcribed using the High Capacity cDNA Reverse Transcription Kit, and thus expressed TCRB transcripts were sequenced. TCRdb's version of the immuneACCESS table is confined to in-frame rearrangements and falls short of the full clone set. An unresolved V gene accounts for under half of the shortfall where checked; the remainder is of unknown origin. The sample data list under 450,000 clones, and about 15% of these were observed just once. In total, the top ten clones hold 0.019% of the sample. The sequenced sample consisted of naive CD4+ T cells from blood. Explained via the paper, the cell subset or site label denotes: true naive CD4+ T cells. The receptor set was obtained from a woman aged 18-29 years in good health.

This clone was observed a handful of times. The identical CDR3 is also encoded by other nucleotide sequences in the sample. V is TRBV30 and J is TRBJ1-5; D is undetermined. The CDR3 sequence is 14 residues long. Trimming left V 0 bases short and J 2 bases short, with 8 bases between. The germline V gene encodes CDR1 GTSNPN and CDR2 SVGIG (reference sequence). The CDR3 DNA reads TGTGCCTGGAGTGTACGGGGAGGCAATCAGCCCCAGCATTTT. It specifies CAWSVRGGNQPQHF.

This clone was detected only a few times. The chain is built from TRBV19 and TRBJ1-2; a possible D gene is TRBD1 (6 bases). Germline CDR1 LNHDA, CDR2 SQIVND (reference sequence). The CDR3 extends over 15 amino acids. Trimming took 5 bases from V and 2 from J, leaving 15 bases between them. The CDR3 here is CASSPTTGENYGYTF. The CDR3 DNA follows: TGTGCCAGTAGTCCTACGACAGGCGAGAACTATGGCTACACCTTC.

This chain connects TRBV27 to TRBJ2-3; a weak D match, TRBD1 (6 bases). CDR1 MNHEY and CDR2 SMNVEV come from the germline V gene (reference sequence). Between the trimmed V and J ends, which lost 2 bases and 9 bases, there was a span of 12 bases. This CDR3 comprises 13 residues. The CDR3 coding sequence is TGTGCCAGCAGTTTAGAGGGGGTACGAACGCAGTATTTT. This translates into CASSLEGVRTQYF.

This clone was counted a few times. The genes are TRBV25-1 and TRBJ2-1; possible D gene TRBD2, 5 bases. The V end lost 11 bases, the J end lost 3 bases, and 11 bases lay between the germline ends. Germline V gene lookup returns CDR1 MGHDK and CDR2 SYGVNS. There are 12 residues in the CDR3. CDR3 in amino acids: CAAGEYYNEQFF. Written as DNA, the CDR3 is TGTGCCGCGGGTGAATACTACAATGAGCAGTTCTTC.

The chain uses TRBV27 and TRBJ2-7; D might be TRBD1 (6 bases). The CDR3 runs 15 residues. The V and J ends lost 5 bases and 0 bases respectively, with 14 bases between them. CDR1 is MNHEY, CDR2 SMNVEV, per germline (reference sequence). DNA for the CDR3: TGTGCCAGCAGTGAACTCCGGGACACCTCCTACGAGCAGTACTTC. Translated, it gives CASSELRDTSYEQYF.

This clone was picked up a small number of times. The chain combines TRBV28 with TRBJ1-5; D unresolved. V lost 2 bases and J 7 bases, leaving 9 bases between the germline ends. Germline V CDR1 and CDR2: MDHEN, SYDVKM. CDR3 length: 13 residues. DNA for the CDR3: TGTGCCAGCAGTTTAGCGGGATTACAGCCCCAGCATTTT. Protein product: CASSLAGLQPQHF.

The rearrangement links TRBV18 to TRBJ2-7; D is uncertain. The CDR3 has 13 amino acids. Trimming stripped 6 bases from V and 7 bases from J, with 16 bases between. Looked up from germline, CDR1 is KGHSH and CDR2 is LQKENI. The CDR3 protein is CASSSLDGLEQYF. CDR3 in DNA: TGTGCCAGCTCTTCCCTGGATGGGCTGGAGCAGTACTTC.

The rearrangement uses TRBV11-2 and TRBJ2-2; weak D call: TRBD2 (6 bases). The CDR3 is 16 residues long. Germline CDR1 reads SGHAT; CDR2 reads FQNNGV. Trimming took off 0 bases at V and 6 bases at J, with 14 bases between the two ends. The DNA of the CDR3 is TGTGCCAGCAGCTTAGAATCAGGGAGGTTGGCCGGGGAGCTGTTTTTT. Translated, it gives CASSLESGRLAGELFF.

The J gene is TRBJ2-1, the V gene TRBV6-6; TRBD2 is a possible D gene (5 bases). V was shortened by 5 bases and J by 10 bases, with 18 bases between the two germline ends. The CDR3 loop spans 14 amino acids. The germline V gene has CDR1 MNHNY and CDR2 SVGAGI (reference sequence). CDR3 nucleotides: TGTGCCAGCAGTCCCCTTGAGACGACTAAGGAGCAGTTCTTC. This sequence encodes CASSPLETTKEQFF.

V and J are TRBV19 and TRBJ2-7, with TRBD1 matching 11 bases. Germline V lookup: CDR1 LNHDA, CDR2 SQIVND (reference sequence). The length of the CDR3 is 15 residues. The junction had 7 bases not matched to a gene; V was cut back by 6 bases and J by 3 bases. The CDR3 region is CASSDGTGGHYEQYF. The DNA for the CDR3 is TGTGCCAGTAGCGACGGGACAGGGGGACACTACGAGCAGTACTTC.